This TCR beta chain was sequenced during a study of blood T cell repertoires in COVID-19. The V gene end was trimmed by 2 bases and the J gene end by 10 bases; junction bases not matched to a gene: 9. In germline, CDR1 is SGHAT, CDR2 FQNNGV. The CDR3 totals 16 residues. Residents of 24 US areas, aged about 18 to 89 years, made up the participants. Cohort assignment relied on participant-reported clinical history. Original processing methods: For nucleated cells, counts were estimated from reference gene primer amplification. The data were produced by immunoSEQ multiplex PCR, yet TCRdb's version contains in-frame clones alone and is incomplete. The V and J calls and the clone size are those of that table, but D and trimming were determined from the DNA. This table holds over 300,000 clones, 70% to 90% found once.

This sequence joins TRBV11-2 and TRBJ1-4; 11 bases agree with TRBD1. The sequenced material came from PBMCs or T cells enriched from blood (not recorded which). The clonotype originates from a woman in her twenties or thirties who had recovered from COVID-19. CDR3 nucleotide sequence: TGTGCCAGCAGCTTACCTATTGGGGACAGGGGGACAAAACTGTTTTTT. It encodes CASSLPIGDRGTKLFF. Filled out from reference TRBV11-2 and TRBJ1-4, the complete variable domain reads EAGVAQSPRYKIIEKRQSVAFWCNPISGHATLYWYQQILGQGPKLLIQFQNNGVVDDSQLPKDRFSAERLKGVDSTLKIQPAKLEDSAVYLCASSLPIGDRGTKLFFGSGTQLSVL.